This T cell receptor (beta chain) appears in the sequencing data of a study of OX40 agonist ivuxolimab in advanced cancers. Study-wide background: With ivuxolimab, an agonistic anti-OX40 (CD134) antibody, patients were treated. Across the patients, intravenous ivuxolimab was delivered every 2 weeks at 0.01 to 10 mg/kg. Participants, 75% to 90% male, averaged roughly 60 years of age, ranging from roughly 20 to 80. People who had prior anti-PD-1, anti-PD-L1 or anti-CTLA-4 therapy could take part, and around 40% had some.

The CDR3 runs 11 residues. Germline V gene sequence: CDR1 MNHEY, CDR2 SMNVEV (reference sequence). Trimming removed 10 bases at V and 0 bases at J, with 7 bases between. The repertoire was sequenced with immunoSEQ multiplex PCR; TCRdb's copy has only in-frame clones and lacks some. The sample lists approximately 10,000 clones; approximately 75% were seen once. The sample consisted of CD4+ or CD8+ T cells sorted from blood, taken in a trial of the OX40 agonist ivuxolimab. The receptor's source is an adult with an advanced solid tumor such as melanoma, head and neck, liver or kidney cancer. V and J are TRBV27 and TRBJ2-7; D possibly corresponds to TRBD2 (5 bases). The CDR3 spells CATRGSYEQYF. CDR3 sequence (DNA): TGTGCCACCCGGGGCTCCTACGAGCAGTACTTC.